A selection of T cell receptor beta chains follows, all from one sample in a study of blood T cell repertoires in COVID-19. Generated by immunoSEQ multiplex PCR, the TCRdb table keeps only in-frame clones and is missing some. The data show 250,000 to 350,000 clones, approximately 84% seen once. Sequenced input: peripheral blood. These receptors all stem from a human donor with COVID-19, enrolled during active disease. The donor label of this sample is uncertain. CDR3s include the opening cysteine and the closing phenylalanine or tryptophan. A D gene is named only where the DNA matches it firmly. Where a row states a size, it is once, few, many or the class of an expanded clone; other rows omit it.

cdr3_nt: TGTGCCAGCAGTTTTGGACAGGGTCCCCCTGAAGCTTTCTTT; cdr3_aa: CASSFGQGPPEAFF; j_call: TRBJ1-1; clone_size: .; cdr3_length: 14; v_call: TRBV28; d_call: TRBD1
cdr3_nt: TGTGCTAGCAGTTTAACAGGGCGCCAAGAGACCCAGTACTTC; cdr3_aa: CASSLTGRQETQYF; j_call: TRBJ2-5; clone_size: few; cdr3_length: 14; v_call: TRBV7-7; d_call: .
cdr3_nt: TGTGCCATCAGTGGGAGATGCGCGGCCGACCTGCGCGCAGATACGCAGTATTTT; cdr3_aa: CAISGRCAADLRADTQYF; j_call: TRBJ2-3; clone_size: .; cdr3_length: 18; v_call: TRBV9; d_call: .
cdr3_nt: TGCGCCAGCAGCTTGGTATCGACTGAAGCTTTCTTT; cdr3_aa: CASSLVSTEAFF; j_call: TRBJ1-1; clone_size: .; cdr3_length: 12; v_call: TRBV5-1; d_call: .
cdr3_nt: TGTGCCAGCTCCCCAAACCCGGGACAAAATACCCGCACAGATACGCAGTATTTT; cdr3_aa: CASSPNPGQNTRTDTQYF; j_call: TRBJ2-3; clone_size: .; cdr3_length: 18; v_call: TRBV18; d_call: .
cdr3_nt: TGCGCCAGCAGCTTGAGGGGTTTTATGAACACTGAAGCTTTCTTT; cdr3_aa: CASSLRGFMNTEAFF; j_call: TRBJ1-1; clone_size: few; cdr3_length: 15; v_call: TRBV5-1; d_call: .
cdr3_nt: TGTGCCAGCACCGAAATCAGGGGTGGGAATTCACCCCTCCACTTT; cdr3_aa: CASTEIRGGNSPLHF; j_call: TRBJ1-6; clone_size: once; cdr3_length: 15; v_call: TRBV2; d_call: .
cdr3_nt: TGCAGCGTTGAAGAGCTATGGGAGGGGGATCCACGGAATGAGCAGTTCTTC; cdr3_aa: CSVEELWEGDPRNEQFF; j_call: TRBJ2-1; clone_size: .; cdr3_length: 17; v_call: TRBV29-1; d_call: .
cdr3_nt: TGCGCCAGCAGACTAGCGGCCTCCTACGAGCAGTACTTC; cdr3_aa: CASRLAASYEQYF; j_call: TRBJ2-7; clone_size: .; cdr3_length: 13; v_call: TRBV10-2; d_call: TRBD2
cdr3_nt: TGTGCCAGCAGCGTACTAGCGTCCCCAGATACGCAGTATTTT; cdr3_aa: CASSVLASPDTQYF; j_call: TRBJ2-3; clone_size: .; cdr3_length: 14; v_call: TRBV6-5; d_call: TRBD2
cdr3_nt: TGTGCCAGTAGTAATTATATCCGGGAACTTAACTATGGCTACACCTTC; cdr3_aa: CASSNYIRELNYGYTF; j_call: TRBJ1-2; clone_size: once; cdr3_length: 16; v_call: TRBV19; d_call: .
cdr3_nt: TGTGCCAGCAGCTTAGGGACAGGGGCTGCCTATGGCTACACCTTC; cdr3_aa: CASSLGTGAAYGYTF; j_call: TRBJ1-2; clone_size: many; cdr3_length: 15; v_call: TRBV7-9; d_call: TRBD1
cdr3_nt: TGTGCCAGCAGTCACCTCGAGACTTCAACAACCCAATCTGGAAACACCATATATTTT; cdr3_aa: CASSHLETSTTQSGNTIYF; j_call: TRBJ1-3; clone_size: .; cdr3_length: 19; v_call: TRBV6-6; d_call: .
cdr3_nt: TGTGCCAGCAGCTTGGACGGGAACTCTGGAAACACCATATATTTT; cdr3_aa: CASSLDGNSGNTIYF; j_call: TRBJ1-3; clone_size: .; cdr3_length: 15; v_call: TRBV7-6; d_call: .
cdr3_nt: TGTGCCAGCAGCCGGGACTATAACTACAATGAGCAGTTCTTC; cdr3_aa: CASSRDYNYNEQFF; j_call: TRBJ2-1; clone_size: few; cdr3_length: 14; v_call: TRBV6-4; d_call: TRBD2
cdr3_nt: TGTGCCAGCAGTGCGACTGGTCAGCCCCAGCATTTT; cdr3_aa: CASSATGQPQHF; j_call: TRBJ1-5; clone_size: .; cdr3_length: 12; v_call: TRBV12-3/TRBV12-4; d_call: .
cdr3_nt: TGCGCCAGCAGCTTGGAGGGAGGACAGGGACGACAGCCCCAGCATTTT; cdr3_aa: CASSLEGGQGRQPQHF; j_call: TRBJ1-5; clone_size: few; cdr3_length: 16; v_call: TRBV5-1; d_call: TRBD1
cdr3_nt: TGTGCCAGCAGCTCCGACAGGGGCCATGGTACGCAGTATTTT; cdr3_aa: CASSSDRGHGTQYF; j_call: TRBJ2-3; clone_size: .; cdr3_length: 14; v_call: TRBV11-1; d_call: TRBD1
cdr3_nt: TGTGCCAGCAGCATCAGACAGGGCCCGAATGAAAAACTGTTTTTT; cdr3_aa: CASSIRQGPNEKLFF; j_call: TRBJ1-4; clone_size: once; cdr3_length: 15; v_call: TRBV9; d_call: TRBD1
cdr3_nt: TGTGCCAGCAGCTGGACAGGGTCGGTGTCTGGGGAGCCCCAGCATTTT; cdr3_aa: CASSWTGSVSGEPQHF; j_call: TRBJ1-5; clone_size: .; cdr3_length: 16; v_call: TRBV7-8; d_call: TRBD1